This TCR beta chain was captured by sequencing in a study of Tregs in tolerant kidney transplant recipients. The data were produced by immunoSEQ multiplex PCR, yet TCRdb's version contains in-frame clones alone and is incomplete. Seen in this sample are about 11,000 clones; the ten most common clones hold roughly 26%. Related graft donors supplied nonmyeloablative bone marrow transplants, and mixed chimerism was transient. Regarding this clone: Sequence at one end of the junction differs from germline and may be a read error.

Sample: CD8+ T cells from blood (PBMCs), taken 24 months after the transplant. The TCR comes from a human patient who received a combined kidney and bone marrow transplant. Some T cells may be supplied by the graft donor.

CDR3 DNA, as far as it was read: TGCGCCAGCAGCCAAGATTTTGCGGGAGGCCCAGATACG. It is translated as CASSQDFAGGPDT. The complete CDR3 reads CASSQDFAGGPDTQYF. V and J are TRBV4-2 and TRBJ2-3; 8 bases line up with TRBD2. The DNA ends 3 residues before the CDR3 does, and the rest of the CDR3 is filled in from the germline J gene. This CDR3 is 16 amino acids long. The germline V gene has CDR1 LGHNA and CDR2 YNFKEQ.